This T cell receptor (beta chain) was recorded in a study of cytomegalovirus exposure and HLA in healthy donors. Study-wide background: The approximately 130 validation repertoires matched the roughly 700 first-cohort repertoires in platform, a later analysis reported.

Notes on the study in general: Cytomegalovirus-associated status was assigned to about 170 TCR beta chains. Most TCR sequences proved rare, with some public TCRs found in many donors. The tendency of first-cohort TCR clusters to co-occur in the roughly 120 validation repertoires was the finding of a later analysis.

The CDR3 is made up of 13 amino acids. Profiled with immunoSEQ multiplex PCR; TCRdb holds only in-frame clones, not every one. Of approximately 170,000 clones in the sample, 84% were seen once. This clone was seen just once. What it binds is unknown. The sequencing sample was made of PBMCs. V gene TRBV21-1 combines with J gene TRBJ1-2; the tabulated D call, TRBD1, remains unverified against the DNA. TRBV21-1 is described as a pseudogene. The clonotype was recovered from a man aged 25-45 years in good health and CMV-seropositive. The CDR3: CASNRDSIYGYTF. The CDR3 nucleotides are TGTGCCAGCAACCGGGACAGTATCTATGGCTACACCTTC.